Following are 27 T cell receptor beta chains from one sample sequenced in a study of shared clonotypes between healthy human individuals (TCRdb year 2020). Library preparation employed the immunoSEQ multiplex PCR assay. The immuneACCESS repertoire file appears here via TCRdb, limited to in-frame rearrangements. These files lack a portion of the clones; in checked studies, under half of the deficit traces to unresolved V genes, and the cause of the others is not known. The table for this sample lists more than 2,000,000 clones; roughly nine tenths of them were counted only once. The top ten hold under 0.15% of the sample. The sample taken for sequencing was naive CD4+ T cells sorted from blood. The cell subset or site label of this sample denotes: CD45RA+ positively selected. The receptors originated from a young man in good health.

In regard to this clone: This sample includes further DNA sequences coding for the same CDR3. This chain connects TRBV6-5 to TRBJ2-5; D is unresolved. This CDR3 comprises 11 residues. Germline loops: CDR1 MNHEY, CDR2 SVGAGI. Trimming removed 6 bases from V and 1 base from J, with 3 bases in between. Here the CDR3 DNA reads TGTGCCAGCAGACGCCAAGAGACCCAGTACTTC. Translated, it gives CASRRQETQYF.

The chain employs TRBV27 and TRBJ1-1; 8 nucleotides line up with TRBD1. CDR3 length equals 14 residues. J was trimmed by 1 base and V by 8 bases; bases with no gene match: 6. CDR1 is MNHEY and CDR2 is SMNVEV in the germline V gene (reference sequence). CDR3 sequence: CASGKDRANTEAFF. CDR3 DNA sequence: TGTGCCAGCGGAAAGGACAGGGCGAACACTGAAGCTTTCTTT.

The V and J genes are TRBV28 and TRBJ1-5, with D possibly matching TRBD1 (5 bases). This CDR3 has 14 residues. CDR1 and CDR2 from the germline V gene are MDHEN and SYDVKM. V dropped 10 bases and J dropped 3 bases, with 16 bases sitting between them. CDR3 sequence (DNA): TGTGCCATTGGGGGGTCGGGGCTCAATCAGCCCCAGCATTTT. This encodes CAIGGSGLNQPQHF.

The chain carries TRBV18 and TRBJ1-4; D is perhaps TRBD1 (5 bases). With 4 bases removed from V and 2 bases from J, the gap between germline ends came to 14 bases. Germline CDR1 and CDR2: KGHSH and LQKENI. The length of the CDR3 is 16 residues. The CDR3 loop is CASSLSRGTTNEKLFF. The CDR3 nucleotides are TGTGCCAGCTCACTCAGTCGGGGGACGACTAATGAAAAACTGTTTTTT. Full variable domain (rest looked up from reference TRBV18 and TRBJ1-4): NAGVMQNPRHLVRRRGQEARLRCSPMKGHSHVYWYRQLPEEGLKFMVYLQKENIIDESGMPKERFSAEFPKEGPSILRIQQVVRGDSAAYFCASSLSRGTTNEKLFFGSGTQLSVL.

This chain joins TRBV9 and TRBJ2-2; 9 nucleotides agree with TRBD2. Germline CDR1 is SGDLS and CDR2 is YYNGEE. The CDR3 totals 16 residues. Losses at the gene ends were 3 bases for V and 2 bases for J; bases not matched to a gene: 5. CDR3 DNA: TGTGCCAGCAGCGATAGCGGGGGCACAAACACCGGGGAGCTGTTTTTT. Amino acids: CASSDSGGTNTGELFF.

In the case of this clone: The same CDR3 can be traced to other DNA sequences in this sample. The chain employs TRBV10-3 and TRBJ2-3; no definite D call. CDR1 is ENHRY and CDR2 is SYGVKD in the germline V gene. This CDR3 contains 13 residues. Deletions cut 0 bases from V and 2 bases from J, with 3 bases between. Here the CDR3 DNA reads TGTGCCATCAGTGAGTCCCCCACAGATACGCAGTATTTT. Translated: CAISESPTDTQYF.

The J gene is TRBJ2-7, the V gene TRBV10-3; D might be TRBD1 (5 bases). Germline lookup yields CDR1 ENHRY and CDR2 SYGVKD. Trimming left V 10 bases short and J 4 bases short, with 14 bases between. This CDR3 region has 12 residues. The CDR3, as DNA: TGTGCCACCGAGACTGGGGCGTACGAGCAGTACTTC. This encodes CATETGAYEQYF.

There are a few counts of this clone. This sequence joins TRBV5-1 and TRBJ2-7; 9 nucleotides agree with TRBD2. V was clipped by 0 bases and J by 1 base; unmatched bases: 8. The CDR3 is 17 amino acids. CDR1 is SGHRS, CDR2 YFSETQ, per germline. CDR3 amino acids: CASSLALAGSSSYEQYF. The CDR3 bases are TGCGCCAGCAGCTTGGCCCTAGCGGGGAGTAGTTCCTACGAGCAGTACTTC.

A word on this clone: The identical CDR3 is also encoded by other nucleotide sequences in the sample. The genes are TRBV5-1 and TRBJ2-3; D not certain. The germline V gene has CDR1 SGHRS and CDR2 YFSETQ. The CDR3 has 15 amino acids. Trimming left V 0 bases short and J 2 bases short, with 10 bases between. The CDR3 DNA sequence: TGCGCCAGCAGCTTGGGCGGCGGCTACACAGATACGCAGTATTTT. This translates into CASSLGGGYTDTQYF.

This rearrangement joins TRBV12-5 to TRBJ2-7, with D perhaps matching TRBD1 or TRBD2 (6 bases each). Per germline, CDR1 LGHNT and CDR2 FRNRAP. Trimming took off 0 bases at V and 3 bases at J, with 21 bases between the two ends. There are 18 residues in the CDR3. The CDR3 spells CASGLVHGGQGSNYEQYF. In nucleotides, the CDR3 is TGTGCTAGTGGTTTGGTACATGGGGGGCAGGGAAGTAACTACGAGCAGTACTTC.

The J gene is TRBJ2-3, the V gene TRBV23-1; D unclear. TRBV23-1 is identified as an open reading frame with a role that is uncertain. This CDR3 has 13 amino acids. Trimming cost V 2 bases and J 6 bases, with 9 bases left between them. CDR3 protein: CASSQPASDTQYF. CDR3 DNA: TGCGCCAGCAGTCAACCGGCTTCGGATACGCAGTATTTT.

The chain employs TRBV30 and TRBJ2-1, with 11 bases lining up with TRBD2. Germline V gene lookup returns CDR1 GTSNPN and CDR2 SVGIG (reference sequence). The V segment lost 0 bases and the J segment 3 bases; nucleotides outside the gene matches: 4. The CDR3 contains 16 residues. This CDR3 is CAWSVTSGGLYNEQFF. In nucleotides, the CDR3 is TGTGCCTGGAGTGTAACTAGCGGGGGCCTCTACAATGAGCAGTTCTTC.

The chain links TRBV6-6 to TRBJ2-5; D is ambiguous. This CDR3 region has 15 residues. Trimming pared 6 bases from V and 2 bases from J, leaving 16 bases between. Germline assignment: CDR1 MNHNY and CDR2 SVGAGI (reference sequence). The CDR3: CASRRSRLVQETQYF. CDR3 DNA: TGTGCCAGCAGGAGAAGCCGTCTAGTGCAAGAGACCCAGTACTTC.

The J gene is TRBJ2-5, the V gene TRBV9, with TRBD2 identical over 11 bases. Trimming removed 0 bases from V and 4 bases from J; junction bases left unmatched: 2. This CDR3 spans 15 amino acids. Germline V gene lookup returns CDR1 SGDLS and CDR2 YYNGEE. The CDR3 loop is CASSVATSGIETQYF. Here the CDR3 DNA reads TGTGCCAGCAGCGTAGCGACTAGCGGGATAGAGACCCAGTACTTC.

The chain couples TRBV28 to TRBJ1-4; the match to TRBD1 covers 8 bases. The length of the CDR3 is 14 residues. The V and J ends lost 5 bases and 8 bases, in that order; junction bases with no gene match: 7. CDR1 is MDHEN, CDR2 SYDVKM, per germline. CDR3 bases: TGTGCCAGCAGTCACCGGGACAGGAGCGAAAAACTGTTTTTT. It is translated as CASSHRDRSEKLFF.

This chain uses TRBV6-1 with TRBJ2-5; 7 bases match TRBD2. The CDR3 runs 14 residues. Germline CDR1 is MNHNS and CDR2 is SASEGT. The junction had 4 bases not matched to a gene; V was cut back by 5 bases and J by 1 base. The CDR3 sequence is CASSFGGFQETQYF. The CDR3 DNA follows: TGTGCCAGCAGTTTCGGGGGGTTCCAAGAGACCCAGTACTTC.

This clone was detected a few times. This chain links TRBV9 with TRBJ2-5; D possibly corresponds to TRBD1 (5 bases). The CDR3 runs to 14 residues. Germline V gene lookup returns CDR1 SGDLS and CDR2 YYNGEE. Trimming stripped 1 base from V and 0 bases from J, with 7 bases between. The CDR3: CASSVRQYQETQYF. CDR3 nucleotide sequence: TGTGCCAGCAGCGTAAGACAGTACCAAGAGACCCAGTACTTC.

On this clone: Relative to the germline gene, one junction end is altered; a read error may explain this. The CDR3 is CASSSTTQTTGELFF. The DNA for the CDR3 is TGTGCTAGCAGCTCCACCACACAGACCACCGGGGAGCTGTTTTTT. The J gene is TRBJ2-2, the V gene TRBV7-7; no clear D gene. Germline lookup yields CDR1 SSHAT and CDR2 FNYEAQ (reference sequence). This CDR3 region has 15 residues.

The chain recombines TRBV5-1 with TRBJ2-5, with 12 bases matching TRBD2. With 7 bases clipped from V and 3 bases from J, the junction kept 7 bases outside the gene matches. Germline CDR1 SGHRS, CDR2 YFSETQ. This CDR3 is 15 amino acids long. The CDR3 loop is CASYTASGGEETQYF. The DNA of the CDR3 is TGCGCCAGCTATACAGCTAGCGGGGGGGAAGAGACCCAGTACTTC.

This chain uses TRBV5-4 with TRBJ2-1; the match to TRBD2 covers 10 bases. V gave up 4 bases and J gave up 10 bases; unmatched junction bases: 11. The CDR3 spans 15 residues. Germline V gene lookup returns CDR1 SGHNT and CDR2 YYREEE (reference sequence). DNA of the CDR3: TGTGCCAGCAGCGGTGGCAGCGGGGGGGCAGGCGAGCAGTTCTTC. Protein product: CASSGGSGGAGEQFF. Full variable domain (missing parts from reference TRBV5-4 and TRBJ2-1): ETGVTQSPTHLIKTRGQQVTLRCSSQSGHNTVSWYQQALGQGPQFIFQYYREEENGRGNFPPRFSGLQFPNYSSELNVNALELDDSALYLCASSGGSGGAGEQFFGPGTRLTVL.

The chain uses TRBV2 and TRBJ2-2; TRBD1 matches at 9 bases. The CDR3 is made up of 15 amino acids. Germline V lookup: CDR1 SNHLY, CDR2 FYNNEI. V lost 10 bases and J lost 7; bases outside the gene matches: 13. CDR3 bases: TGTGCCAACTCGCCCGGGACAGGGCTCGTCGGGGAGCTGTTTTTT. It translates to CANSPGTGLVGELFF.

The chain joins TRBV28 to TRBJ2-6, with TRBD1 identical over 8 bases. V lost 5 bases and J lost 1; bases outside the gene matches: 13. The length of the CDR3 is 19 residues. Looked up from germline, CDR1 is MDHEN and CDR2 is SYDVKM. CDR3 protein: CASSGSNPGGPSGANVLTF. CDR3 coding DNA: TGTGCCAGCAGTGGCAGTAATCCAGGGGGCCCTTCTGGGGCCAACGTCCTGACTTTC. The whole variable domain, remainder taken from reference TRBV28 and TRBJ2-6, is DVKVTQSSRYLVKRTGEKVFLECVQDMDHENMFWYRQDPGLGLRLIYFSYDVKMKEKGDIPEGYSVSREKKERFSLILESASTNQTSMYLCASSGSNPGGPSGANVLTFGAGSRLTVL.

The CDR3 region has the DNA TGTGCCATCAGTGATCTGCAGGGGAAAAACATTCAGTACTTC. This encodes CAISDLQGKNIQYF. The J gene is TRBJ2-4, the V gene TRBV10-3, with D maybe TRBD1 (6 bases). The CDR3 consists of 14 residues. Germline loops: CDR1 ENHRY, CDR2 SYGVKD. V dropped 3 bases and J dropped 4 bases, with 10 bases sitting between them.

The genes are TRBV5-6 and TRBJ2-1; 8 positions agree with TRBD1. The CDR3 consists of 17 residues. Per germline, CDR1 SGHDT and CDR2 YYEEEE. Germline trimming cut 4 bases from V and 1 base from J; bases unmatched to any gene: 10. In nucleotides, the CDR3 is TGTGCCAGCAGCCAAAAAACTCGACAGGGGTCCTACAATGAGCAGTTCTTC. Its translation: CASSQKTRQGSYNEQFF.

This chain links TRBV19 with TRBJ2-7, with a weak D call TRBD1 (6 bases). V dropped 5 bases and J dropped 4 bases, with 18 bases sitting between them. Germline assignment: CDR1 LNHDA and CDR2 SQIVND (reference sequence). The CDR3 extends over 15 amino acids. The CDR3 bases are TGTGCCAGTAGTTCGGCAGGGGTCTCCGGGTACGAGCAGTACTTC. It specifies CASSSAGVSGYEQYF.

A remark on this clone: Other nucleotide sequences in the sample specify the same CDR3. The V and J genes are TRBV2 and TRBJ2-2; D may correspond to TRBD1 or TRBD2 (7 bases each). This CDR3 contains 14 residues. V lost 6 bases and J 5 bases, leaving 13 bases between the germline ends. Germline V gives CDR1 SNHLY, CDR2 FYNNEI. CDR3 coding DNA: TGTGCCAGCAGGGGGCAGGGGGGGACCGGGGAGCTGTTTTTT. Protein sequence: CASRGQGGTGELFF.

This chain uses TRBV4-3 with TRBJ2-1; weak D call: TRBD1 (5 bases). Germline V gene lookup returns CDR1 LGHNA and CDR2 YSLEER. The V and J ends lost 2 bases and 8 bases respectively, with 13 bases between them. The CDR3 spans 14 residues. The CDR3 spells CASSQRGARDEQFF. The CDR3, as DNA: TGCGCCAGCAGCCAAAGGGGCGCTCGCGATGAGCAGTTCTTC.